These 22 T cell receptor beta chains came from one sample sequenced in a study of shared clonotypes between healthy human individuals. Repertoires were generated with immunoSEQ multiplex PCR, while TCRdb's copy carries only in-frame clones and drops some. Seen here are roughly 2 million clones, roughly 94% observed once, and the top ten hold 0.1% to 0.15%. Sequencing input: naive CD4+ T cells sorted from blood. Subset in this sample: CD45RA+ positively selected. These receptors were obtained from a man younger than 30 in good health.

For this clone: Sequence at one end of the junction differs from germline and may be a read error. The V gene is TRBV7-7, the J gene TRBJ1-5; 10 nucleotides line up with TRBD1. Per germline, CDR1 SSHAT and CDR2 FNYEAQ (reference sequence). The CDR3 is 15 amino acids. In DNA, the CDR3 is TGTGCTAGCAGCCCCAGACAGGGGGCTGATCAGCCCCAGCATTTT. Its translation: CASSPRQGADQPQHF.

The chain couples TRBV7-9 to TRBJ2-2; D perhaps matches TRBD2 (6 bases). This CDR3 is built from 16 residues. Germline CDR1 and CDR2: SEHNR and FQNEAQ (reference sequence). Trimming shortened V by 3 bases and J by 2 bases, and 13 bases separated the two germline ends. CDR3 bases: TGTGCCAGCAGCTTCCCCCCGGGAGTAAACACCGGGGAGCTGTTTTTT. This translates into CASSFPPGVNTGELFF. The full variable domain, rest sourced from reference TRBV7-9 and TRBJ2-2, is DTGVSQNPRHKITKRGQNVTFRCDPISEHNRLYWYRQTLGQGPEFLTYFQNEAQLEKSRLLSDRFSAERPKGSFSTLEIQRTEQGDSAMYLCASSFPPGVNTGELFFGEGSRLTVL.

The CDR3 loop reads CASNQLAGGGGELFF. The CDR3 bases are TGTGCCAGCAACCAACTAGCGGGAGGGGGCGGGGAGCTGTTTTTT. The chain couples TRBV6-5 to TRBJ2-2; 13 bases align to TRBD2. V lost 7 bases to trimming and J lost 7 bases; unmatched junction nucleotides: 6. This CDR3 comprises 15 residues. Germline V lookup: CDR1 MNHEY, CDR2 SVGAGI.

This clone has only a few counts. A much larger clone sits a single nucleotide away, making a read error possible. Other DNA variants within this sample encode the same CDR3. The V gene is TRBV5-4, the J gene TRBJ2-5, with D uncertain. Germline loops: CDR1 SGHNT, CDR2 YYREEE (reference sequence). CDR3 size: 11 residues. The V gene lost 2 bases and the J gene lost 2 bases, with 1 base spanning the gap. The CDR3 sequence: CASSLQETQYF. The DNA of the CDR3 is TGTGCCAGCAGCTTACAAGAGACCCAGTACTTC.

The chain combines TRBV11-2 with TRBJ2-1; perhaps D is TRBD1 or TRBD2 (5 bases each). The V gene lost 5 bases and the J gene lost 6 bases, with 20 bases spanning the gap. The CDR3 covers 16 residues. In germline, CDR1 is SGHAT, CDR2 FQNNGV. The CDR3 DNA reads TGTGCCAGCAGCACTATCCTTGGCAGGGCGGGCAATGAGCAGTTCTTC. Translated: CASSTILGRAGNEQFF.

V gene TRBV30 combines with J gene TRBJ1-5; unclear D gene. The V gene lost 3 bases and the J gene lost 4 bases, with 13 bases spanning the gap. The CDR3 runs to 14 residues. Germline loops: CDR1 GTSNPN, CDR2 SVGIG (reference sequence). The CDR3 nucleotides read TGTGCCTGGAGACGAGGAAACGGGAATCAGCCCCAGCATTTT. Protein sequence: CAWRRGNGNQPQHF.

In DNA form, the CDR3 reads TGTGCCAGCACCGACTGGCTTAGATATGGCTACACCTTC. This sequence encodes CASTDWLRYGYTF. V usage is TRBV2 and J usage is TRBJ1-2, with D uncertain. This CDR3 has 13 amino acids. CDR1 and CDR2 from the germline V gene are SNHLY and FYNNEI. The V end was cut by 7 bases, the J end by 5 bases, with 14 bases between.

The chain combines TRBV2 with TRBJ1-4, with D perhaps matching TRBD1 (6 bases). Germline lookup yields CDR1 SNHLY and CDR2 FYNNEI. V lost 6 bases to trimming and J lost 2 bases, with 22 bases between them. CDR3 length equals 18 residues. DNA for the CDR3: TGTGCCAGCAGAGTAACGCTTCGTGGCCAGGGGACTAATGAAAAACTGTTTTTT. It yields the protein CASRVTLRGQGTNEKLFF.

The chain uses TRBV28 and TRBJ2-7; perhaps TRBD1 as D (6 bases). This CDR3 contains 13 residues. Trimming stripped 1 base from V and 2 bases from J, with 6 bases between. The V gene's germline CDR1 is MDHEN and CDR2 SYDVKM. The CDR3 coding sequence is TGTGCCAGCAGTTTATACAGGGCCTACGAGCAGTACTTC. Protein sequence: CASSLYRAYEQYF.

The V gene is TRBV5-4, the J gene TRBJ2-7, with D maybe TRBD1 (6 bases). CDR1 is SGHNT and CDR2 is YYREEE in the germline V gene (reference sequence). V was pared by 6 bases and J by 4 bases, with 17 bases between. The CDR3 totals 14 residues. In DNA form, the CDR3 reads TGTGCCAGCACGTCGGGGCAGGGGCTATACGAGCAGTACTTC. Translation gives CASTSGQGLYEQYF.

With respect to this clone: Other DNA variants within this sample encode the same CDR3. The chain carries TRBV6-1 and TRBJ1-5, with TRBD1 identical over 7 bases. V was pared by 3 bases and J by 0 bases, with 2 bases of the junction left unmatched. The CDR3 runs 15 residues. Germline CDR1 MNHNS, CDR2 SASEGT. The CDR3 coding sequence is TGTGCCAGCAGTGAGGGACAGTATAGCAATCAGCCCCAGCATTTT. It yields the protein CASSEGQYSNQPQHF.

The chain has TRBV5-4 and TRBJ2-1; D is undetermined. V lost 5 bases to trimming and J lost 4 bases, with 4 bases between them. The CDR3 length is 11 residues. Looked up from germline, CDR1 is SGHNT and CDR2 is YYREEE (reference sequence). In DNA form, the CDR3 reads TGTGCCAGCAGGACTTACAATGAGCAGTTCTTC. As protein: CASRTYNEQFF.

As concerns this clone: Other DNA sequences from this sample encode an identical CDR3 as well. The J gene is TRBJ2-1, the V gene TRBV10-3; D is unclear. This CDR3 is 12 amino acids long. Trimming cost V 0 bases and J 7 bases, with 4 bases left between them. Germline-derived CDR1 and CDR2 are ENHRY and SYGVKD. The CDR3 DNA reads TGTGCCATCAGTGAGTCAGTTAATGAGCAGTTCTTC. The encoded protein is CAISESVNEQFF.

The V and J genes are TRBV5-6 and TRBJ2-5; D might be TRBD1 (6 bases). V lost 1 base and J 0 bases, leaving 13 bases between the germline ends. The CDR3 has 16 residues. Germline V gene data show CDR1 as SGHDT and CDR2 as YYEEEE. This CDR3 is CASSLPRDTYQETQYF. In DNA, the CDR3 is TGTGCCAGCAGCTTGCCCCGGGACACGTACCAAGAGACCCAGTACTTC.

The rearrangement uses TRBV9 and TRBJ1-6; D is uncertain. Per germline, CDR1 SGDLS and CDR2 YYNGEE. V lost 0 bases, J lost 0 bases, and 10 bases lay in between. CDR3 size: 17 residues. The CDR3 protein is CASSVATGSSYNSPLHF. CDR3 bases: TGTGCCAGCAGCGTAGCTACGGGAAGCTCCTATAATTCACCCCTCCACTTT.

The chain joins TRBV11-1 to TRBJ1-5; a weak D match, TRBD1 (5 bases). The ends were cut back, 1 base at V and 2 bases at J, with 15 bases in the middle. Germline V gene lookup returns CDR1 SGHAT and CDR2 FQDESV (reference sequence). The CDR3 totals 17 residues. The chain's CDR3 is CASSLDHRGMGNQPQHF. DNA of the CDR3: TGTGCCAGCAGCTTAGATCATAGGGGTATGGGCAATCAGCCCCAGCATTTT.

The gene calls are TRBV6-7 and TRBJ1-6, with 7 bases aligning to TRBD1. TRBV6-7 counts as an open reading frame of uncertain function. There are 18 residues in the CDR3. After removal of 6 bases from V and 0 bases from J, the junction contained 11 bases not matched to a gene. The CDR3 loop is CASRKTGKVDSYNSPLHF. DNA for the CDR3: TGTGCCAGCAGGAAGACAGGGAAAGTGGACTCCTATAATTCACCCCTCCACTTT.

On this clone itself: Other DNA sequences in this specimen translate into the identical CDR3. As DNA, the CDR3 is TGTGCCAGCAGTGGCGGCGGGAGCAGCTACGAGCAGTACTTC. Protein product: CASSGGGSSYEQYF. The chain recombines TRBV2 with TRBJ2-7; 7 bases map to TRBD2. The V and J ends lost 4 bases and 3 bases, in that order; junction bases with no gene match: 6. Germline V gene data show CDR1 as SNHLY and CDR2 as FYNNEI. The CDR3 is 14 amino acids.

The chain joins TRBV4-2 to TRBJ2-5; D is uncertain. Germline V gene sequence: CDR1 LGHNA, CDR2 YNFKEQ. The germline V and J ends were trimmed by 4 bases and 3 bases, with 15 bases remaining between them. This CDR3 has 15 amino acids. The DNA of the CDR3 is TGTGCCAGCAGCCCAAATCCCGGGTTGGAAGAGACCCAGTACTTC. This sequence encodes CASSPNPGLEETQYF.

The chain joins TRBV4-3 to TRBJ1-2, with a possible D match to TRBD1 (6 bases). CDR3 length: 13 residues. The V end lost 0 bases, the J end lost 8 bases, and 10 bases lay between the germline ends. The germline gives CDR1 LGHNA, CDR2 YSLEER. The CDR3 loop reads CASSQEQGIGYTF. The CDR3 coding sequence is TGCGCCAGCAGCCAAGAACAGGGCATCGGCTACACCTTC.

The CDR3: CAWSAKITDTQYF. CDR3 nucleotides: TGTGCCTGGAGTGCAAAAATCACAGATACGCAGTATTTT. The rearrangement joins TRBV30 to TRBJ2-3, with no clear D. This CDR3 is built from 13 residues. V lost 1 base to trimming and J lost 2 bases, with 7 bases between them. Germline assignment: CDR1 GTSNPN and CDR2 SVGIG (reference sequence).

The chain carries TRBV11-2 and TRBJ1-2; D remains ambiguous. V dropped 0 bases and J dropped 6 bases, with 14 bases sitting between them. CDR3 length: 15 residues. CDR1 is SGHAT and CDR2 is FQNNGV in the germline V gene. DNA for the CDR3: TGTGCCAGCAGCTTAGATCTCGTTTCAGAGCATGGCTACACCTTC. Amino acid sequence: CASSLDLVSEHGYTF.